This paragraph reports one T cell receptor (beta chain). The antigen remains unidentified. A J-beta primer mix and a sample-barcoded 5' primer were used in a second PCR of roughly 6 to 11 cycles. Researchers report that a template-switch adaptor with 12 random nucleotides tagged each cDNA molecule. TCRdb re-derived calls from the 5' RACE reads in MiXCR, one entry per CDR3 protein. This sample carries approximately 940,000 distinct CDR3 sequences, roughly 52% of them seen once, and the ten largest clones take around an eighth. Samples had at least 7 million PBMCs isolated from them. This sample was taken from a study of blood T cells in healthy people across ages. Across the study: Template switching picked up about one barcoded beta molecule for each two T cells. Study outcomes and limitations: The long-lived group displayed more naive CD4+ cells, plus higher diversity, than the aged donors did.

Germline CDR1 and CDR2: PRHDT and FYEKMQ (reference sequence). V lost 0 bases to trimming and J lost 5 bases, with 11 bases between them. There are 14 residues in the CDR3. What was sequenced was blood. The source is a man aged 25 to 40 in good health. The rearrangement uses TRBV13 and TRBJ2-7; D is possibly TRBD1 (6 bases). The CDR3 DNA follows: TGTGCCAGCAGCTTAGGTGGGACAAGCGACGAGCAGTACTTC. Translating it yields CASSLGGTSDEQYF.